What follows are 20 T cell receptor beta chains derived from one specimen sequenced in a study of shared clonotypes between healthy human individuals. Assay: immunoSEQ multiplex PCR; the TCRdb copy retains only in-frame clones and omits some. The sample has millions of clones; more than 90% are singletons. Sequencing was carried out using naive CD4+ T cells sorted from blood. Subset meaning: CD45RA+ positively selected. The receptors stem from a young man in good health.

This chain joins TRBV6-1 and TRBJ1-5, with unresolved D. From germline, CDR1 is MNHNS and CDR2 SASEGT. The CDR3 loop spans 15 amino acids. The germline V and J ends were trimmed by 3 bases and 1 base, with 10 bases remaining between them. The CDR3 region has the DNA TGTGCCAGCAGTGACTGGGGTAGAAGCAATCAGCCCCAGCATTTT. It specifies CASSDWGRSNQPQHF.

Note on this clone: This specimen includes other DNA sequences encoding the same CDR3. The J gene is TRBJ2-2, the V gene TRBV5-4; 8 bases fit TRBD2. The length of the CDR3 is 16 residues. After removal of 1 base from V and 0 bases from J, the junction contained 2 bases not matched to a gene. CDR1 is SGHNT, CDR2 YYREEE, per germline (reference sequence). The CDR3 is CASSLLAGANTGELFF. The DNA of the CDR3 is TGTGCCAGCAGCTTGCTAGCGGGCGCGAACACCGGGGAGCTGTTTTTT.

The V gene is TRBV13, the J gene TRBJ2-4; 7 nucleotides match TRBD2. The CDR3 is 16 residues long. CDR1 PRHDT and CDR2 FYEKMQ come from the germline V gene (reference sequence). V shed 0 bases and J 5 bases; nucleotides not matched to a gene: 7. The CDR3 loop is CASSLGRGGSQNIQYF. The CDR3 DNA follows: TGTGCCAGCAGCTTAGGCCGTGGCGGGAGTCAAAACATTCAGTACTTC. Drawing the rest from reference TRBV13 and TRBJ2-4, the complete variable domain is AAGVIQSPRHLIKEKRETATLKCYPIPRHDTVYWYQQGPGQDPQFLISFYEKMQSDKGSIPDRFSAQQFSDYHSELNMSSLELGDSALYFCASSLGRGGSQNIQYFGAGTRLSVL.

This chain connects TRBV19 to TRBJ1-5; no clear D gene. Trimming took off 4 bases at V and 0 bases at J, with 10 bases between the two ends. Germline-derived CDR1 and CDR2 are LNHDA and SQIVND (reference sequence). CDR3 length: 15 residues. The CDR3 sequence is CASSTGAYSNQPQHF. The DNA for the CDR3 is TGTGCCAGTAGTACGGGAGCTTATAGCAATCAGCCCCAGCATTTT.

J is TRBJ2-1 and V is TRBV28; D possibly uses TRBD1 or TRBD2 (5 bases each). The CDR3 is 12 residues long. Germline V gene data show CDR1 as MDHEN and CDR2 as SYDVKM. The ends were cut back, 3 bases at V and 8 bases at J, with 8 bases in the middle. This CDR3 is CASSLGVYEQFF. The CDR3 nucleotides read TGTGCCAGCAGTTTGGGGGTGTATGAGCAGTTCTTC.

The chain combines TRBV11-2 with TRBJ2-7; possibly TRBD1 or TRBD2 for D (5 bases each). There are 15 residues in the CDR3. With 5 bases removed from V and 2 bases from J, the gap between germline ends came to 16 bases. Germline V gene lookup returns CDR1 SGHAT and CDR2 FQNNGV. The CDR3 region is CASSAPGTATYEQYF. For the CDR3, the DNA is TGTGCCAGCAGCGCCCCCGGGACGGCTACCTACGAGCAGTACTTC.

V is TRBV6-5 and J is TRBJ2-3; unclear D gene. Germline CDR1 and CDR2: MNHEY and SVGAGI. V was cut by 0 bases and J by 0 bases, with 10 bases left in between. This CDR3 has 16 amino acids. CDR3 DNA sequence: TGTGCCAGCAGTTACTCGACGGTTTCGAGCACAGATACGCAGTATTTT. It is translated as CASSYSTVSSTDTQYF.

This clone was seen once. The V gene is TRBV19, the J gene TRBJ2-1; no definite D call. This CDR3 has 13 amino acids. CDR1 is LNHDA and CDR2 is SQIVND in the germline V gene (reference sequence). V was trimmed by 4 bases and J by 9 bases, leaving 13 bases between them. CDR3 DNA: TGTGCCAGTAGTACGACGTGGGTGGGTGAGCAGTTCTTC. It specifies CASSTTWVGEQFF. Filled out from reference TRBV19 and TRBJ2-1, the complete variable domain reads DGGITQSPKYLFRKEGQNVTLSCEQNLNHDAMYWYRQDPGQGLRLIYYSQIVNDFQKGDIAEGYSVSREKKESFPLTVTSAQKNPTAFYLCASSTTWVGEQFFGPGTRLTVL.

The chain joins TRBV7-2 to TRBJ2-2, with D possibly matching TRBD2 (5 bases). The germline V and J ends were trimmed by 1 base and 1 base, with 10 bases remaining between them. Germline V lookup: CDR1 SGHTA, CDR2 FQGNSA. CDR3 length equals 16 residues. The CDR3 region has the DNA TGTGCCAGCAGCTTAGGAGCGGCAGGGAACACCGGGGAGCTGTTTTTT. Protein product: CASSLGAAGNTGELFF.

The chain links TRBV19 to TRBJ1-5; D uncertain. The CDR3 is made up of 12 amino acids. CDR1 is LNHDA, CDR2 SQIVND, per germline (reference sequence). Trimming took off 9 bases at V and 2 bases at J, with 8 bases between the two ends. For the CDR3, the DNA is TGTGCCAGCATGGCTGGCAATCAGCCCCAGCATTTT. Its translation: CASMAGNQPQHF.

The chain uses TRBV6-6 and TRBJ2-5; tentative D call: TRBD2 (6 bases). V was pared by 2 bases and J by 7 bases, with 17 bases between. Germline CDR1 MNHNY, CDR2 SVGAGI (reference sequence). CDR3 size: 15 residues. The CDR3 loop is CASSYNTGGSTTQYF. The CDR3 DNA follows: TGTGCCAGCAGTTACAACACCGGGGGATCGACGACCCAGTACTTC.

The rearrangement joins TRBV7-2 to TRBJ1-1; D gene uncertain. Per germline, CDR1 SGHTA and CDR2 FQGNSA. V was shortened by 1 base and J by 7 bases, with 7 bases between the two germline ends. The CDR3 loop spans 12 amino acids. CDR3 bases: TGTGCCAGCAGCTTAGGACGGATTGAAGCTTTCTTT. This codes for CASSLGRIEAFF.

The chain has TRBV7-2 and TRBJ2-5; 7 nucleotides line up with TRBD1. V lost 7 bases, J lost 7 bases, and 12 bases stayed unmatched. The CDR3 covers 14 residues. CDR1 and CDR2 from the germline V gene are SGHTA and FQGNSA. The CDR3 region has the DNA TGTGCCAGCACAAAAGGGGGCAGTCTCATGACCCAGTACTTC. It yields the protein CASTKGGSLMTQYF.

This chain's CDR3 is CASSPGEGFYEQYF. The CDR3 DNA is TGTGCCAGCTCACCCGGAGAGGGGTTCTACGAGCAGTACTTC. The V and J genes are TRBV18 and TRBJ2-7, with D possibly called TRBD1 or TRBD2 (5 bases each). Per the germline V gene, CDR1 is KGHSH and CDR2 is LQKENI. The V end was cut by 3 bases, the J end by 3 bases, with 12 bases between. This CDR3 region has 14 residues. The full variable domain, rest sourced from reference TRBV18 and TRBJ2-7, is NAGVMQNPRHLVRRRGQEARLRCSPMKGHSHVYWYRQLPEEGLKFMVYLQKENIIDESGMPKERFSAEFPKEGPSILRIQQVVRGDSAAYFCASSPGEGFYEQYFGPGTRLTVT.

CDR3 in amino acids: CASSLKQGDNSPLHF. In DNA, the CDR3 is TGTGCCAGCAGCTTAAAACAGGGCGATAATTCACCCCTCCACTTT. The chain joins TRBV7-8 to TRBJ1-6; possibly TRBD1 for D (6 bases). V lost 2 bases, J lost 5 bases, and 10 bases lay in between. The CDR3 totals 15 residues. Germline V gene data show CDR1 as SGHVS and CDR2 as FQNEAQ.

J is TRBJ1-2 and V is TRBV18; the D gene is possibly TRBD1 (5 bases). Trimming pared 3 bases from V and 0 bases from J, leaving 8 bases between. The CDR3 is 14 residues long. Germline assignment: CDR1 KGHSH and CDR2 LQKENI. CDR3 nucleotides: TGTGCCAGCTCACCCTCAGGGTCTAACTATGGCTACACCTTC. Translated: CASSPSGSNYGYTF.

The chain carries TRBV5-1 and TRBJ2-5; 10 nucleotides align to TRBD2. This CDR3 is built from 15 residues. V was pared by 5 bases and J by 4 bases, with 8 bases of the junction left unmatched. CDR1 and CDR2 from the germline V gene are SGHRS and YFSETQ. CDR3: CASRFSSGRGETQYF. CDR3 nucleotide sequence: TGCGCCAGCAGGTTCTCTAGCGGGAGAGGAGAGACCCAGTACTTC. Full variable domain (remainder filled in from reference TRBV5-1 and TRBJ2-5): KAGVTQTPRYLIKTRGQQVTLSCSPISGHRSVSWYQQTPGQGLQFLFEYFSETQRNKGNFPGRFSGRQFSNSRSEMNVSTLELGDSALYLCASRFSSGRGETQYFGPGTRLLVL.

The chain links TRBV10-2 to TRBJ1-1; the D is unclear. CDR1 is WSHSY, CDR2 SAAADI, per germline. V gave up 2 bases and J gave up 4 bases, with 5 bases separating them. The CDR3 loop spans 12 amino acids. The CDR3 sequence: CASSEGSTEAFF. The CDR3 DNA sequence: TGCGCCAGCAGTGAGGGGAGCACTGAAGCTTTCTTT.

The chain links TRBV28 to TRBJ1-6, with 7 bases lining up with TRBD1. With V trimmed by 7 bases and J by 9 bases, 6 bases remained unmatched. The CDR3 covers 13 residues. Germline CDR1 MDHEN, CDR2 SYDVKM. The CDR3 sequence: CASMDRSFSPLHF. The DNA of the CDR3 is TGTGCCAGCATGGACAGGTCGTTTTCACCCCTCCACTTT.

The chain uses TRBV12-5 and TRBJ1-2; D gene uncertain. In germline, CDR1 is LGHNT, CDR2 FRNRAP. The CDR3 has 14 residues. V was clipped by 5 bases and J by 0 bases, with 10 bases between them. The CDR3 loop reads CASGPPAANYGYTF. As DNA, the CDR3 is TGTGCTAGTGGTCCCCCGGCTGCTAACTATGGCTACACCTTC.